This paragraph reports one T cell receptor beta chain. What it binds is not known. The PCR ran on 60 Vbeta and 13 Jbeta primers. Clones were read by immunoSEQ multiplex PCR, and TCRdb kept only the in-frame ones, dropping some. The listing contains approximately 79,000 clones. This CDR3 spans 11 amino acids. Germline V gene data show CDR1 as SNHLY and CDR2 as FYNNEI. V gave up 5 bases and J gave up 5 bases, with 6 bases separating them. The data were taken from a study of cytomegalovirus exposure and HLA in healthy donors. Study-wide results and limits: Reportedly, TCR beta sequences accurately predicted HLA-A and HLA-B alleles in most subjects. The classifier, whose performance was assessed in both the original and validation cohorts, reportedly diagnosed cytomegalovirus status with high specificity and sensitivity. Owing to their indistinguishability, certain V segments, notably TRBV6-2 and TRBV6-3, were excluded. Researchers counted 180 or so TCR beta chains as cytomegalovirus-associated.

Sequenced sample: PBMCs. This sequence originates from a man aged 40-49 years in good health and CMV-seronegative. The gene calls are TRBV2 and TRBJ2-5; D call uncertain. The CDR3 DNA follows: TGTGCCAGCAGTCCGGTGGAGACCCAGTACTTC. Translation: CASSPVETQYF.